This TCR beta chain derives from a study of shared clonotypes between healthy human individuals. The run depth of the assay was deep. Generated by immunoSEQ multiplex PCR, the TCRdb table keeps only in-frame clones and is missing some. Here the sample spans some 980,000 clones, about three quarters being singletons. In germline, CDR1 is SGHNT, CDR2 YENEEA. Losses at the gene ends were 1 base for V and 8 bases for J; bases not matched to a gene: 6. The CDR3 runs to 15 residues. Sequenced sample: memory CD4+ T cells sorted from blood. Subset specified: CD45RA-negative fraction. The TCR sequence derives from a man aged 18 to 35 in good health. The chain employs TRBV11-3 and TRBJ2-1; TRBD2 aligns across 9 bases. The CDR3 is CASSLATSGGHEQFF. For the CDR3, the DNA is TGTGCCAGCAGCTTAGCGACTAGCGGCGGGCATGAGCAGTTCTTC.